Listed below are T cell receptor beta chains from one sample, sequenced in a study of cytomegalovirus exposure and HLA in healthy donors. The data were produced by immunoSEQ multiplex PCR, yet TCRdb's version contains in-frame clones alone and is incomplete. The data show some 240,000 clones, about 93% seen once. Material for sequencing was PBMCs. These receptors originate from a girl aged 2-9 years in good health and CMV-seronegative. The CDR3 runs from the conserved cysteine through the conserved F or W. The D gene is left open where the match is weak. Clone size is stated in some rows and not others, as once, few, many or a class when expanded.

DNA | CDR3 | size | J | D | V
TGCAGTGCAACAACGCCTCAGGAGCAGTACTTC | CSATTPQEQYF | - | TRBJ2-7 | - | TRBV20-1
TGTGCCATCAGTGAGAGGGAGACTAGCGGGGGGCCGGGGCAGTTCTTC | CAISERETSGGPGQFF | - | TRBJ2-1 | TRBD2 | TRBV10-3
TGTGCCAGCAGTTTAGGGGGGTTCTCTGGAAACACCATATATTTT | CASSLGGFSGNTIYF | - | TRBJ1-3 | - | TRBV28
TGTGCCAGCAGGTTGAGGGAGAACTATGGCTACACCTTC | CASRLRENYGYTF | - | TRBJ1-2 | - | TRBV4-2
TGTGCCAGTAGTATCCAAGGACAGGTCAATGAGCAGTTCTTC | CASSIQGQVNEQFF | - | TRBJ2-1 | TRBD1 | TRBV19
TGTGCCAGCACCGGACTAGCTGTGGGGGAGCAGTACTTC | CASTGLAVGEQYF | - | TRBJ2-7 | TRBD2 | TRBV27
TGTGCCAGTAGTGCAACAGGGGAAGGCTATGGCTACACCTTC | CASSATGEGYGYTF | - | TRBJ1-2 | TRBD1 | TRBV19
TGTGCCAGCAGTGAAGGCGTCCGTGTCAGGGGGAACACCATATATTTT | CASSEGVRVRGNTIYF | once | TRBJ1-3 | TRBD1 | TRBV6-1
TGTGCCAGTTATGGGGCTTTGAACTCTGGGGCCAACGTCCTGACTTTC | CASYGALNSGANVLTF | - | TRBJ2-6 | - | TRBV19
TGCAGCGTTGAAGATCGGACAGAGAGGAACACTGAAGCTTTCTTT | CSVEDRTERNTEAFF | - | TRBJ1-1 | - | TRBV29-1
TGTGCCAGCAGTCCGGACAGGAACTATGGCTACACCTTC | CASSPDRNYGYTF | - | TRBJ1-2 | TRBD1 | TRBV7-9
TGCGCCAGCAGCTTGGGGGACTCAACAGATACGCAGTATTTT | CASSLGDSTDTQYF | - | TRBJ2-3 | - | TRBV5-1
TGTGCCAGCAGCTTAGGGACTGACAGGTTTACTGACACCGGGGAGCTGTTTTTT | CASSLGTDRFTDTGELFF | - | TRBJ2-2 | - | TRBV13
TGCAGCGTCCTCTCGGGAGAGACCCAGTACTTC | CSVLSGETQYF | once | TRBJ2-5 | - | TRBV29-1
TGTGCCATCAGTGAGTCGACGGGACTCCTGAACACTGAAGCTTTCTTT | CAISESTGLLNTEAFF | - | TRBJ1-1 | - | TRBV10-3
TGTGCCAGCAGCTCTCATCAGCCCCAGCATTTT | CASSSHQPQHF | - | TRBJ1-5 | - | TRBV28
TGTGCCAGCATCGGCGGGGCGGCAGATACGCAGTATTTT | CASIGGAADTQYF | once | TRBJ2-3 | - | TRBV6-6
TGTGCCAGCAGTGAATCTCTAGCCTCCTACAATGAGCAGTTCTTC | CASSESLASYNEQFF | - | TRBJ2-1 | - | TRBV25-1
TGTGCCAGCAGTCTCACAGGGGTTAGCACCGGGGAGCTGTTTTTT | CASSLTGVSTGELFF | few | TRBJ2-2 | TRBD1 | TRBV27
TGTGCCGTCTCCCGGGACAAGCTCTACGAGCAGTACTTC | CAVSRDKLYEQYF | - | TRBJ2-7 | - | TRBV6-5
TGTGCCAGCAGCGCCGCGGGTACGGGAAATTCACCCCTCCACTTT | CASSAAGTGNSPLHF | - | TRBJ1-6 | - | TRBV9
TGTGCCAGCAGTGACCGGGTTAGTCAGCCCCAGCATTTT | CASSDRVSQPQHF | - | TRBJ1-5 | - | TRBV28
TGTGCCAGCAGTTCACCGGGGGCTGAAGCTTTCTTT | CASSSPGAEAFF | - | TRBJ1-1 | - | TRBV27
TGTGCCAGCAGCCCCAGTCGGGGGTTGTACACTGAAGCTTTCTTT | CASSPSRGLYTEAFF | - | TRBJ1-1 | - | TRBV11-2
TGTGCCAGCCAAAAATACCCCCTCCGGGGGGGTAGCGGGGATGAGCAGTTCTTC | CASQKYPLRGGSGDEQFF | - | TRBJ2-1 | TRBD2 | TRBV27
TGTGCCTGGAATGCGGGTCTGGACGCCCCACAGTTCTTC | CAWNAGLDAPQFF | - | TRBJ2-1 | - | TRBV30
TGTGCCAGCGTCCAACAGGGAGGGGAGACCCAGTACTTC | CASVQQGGETQYF | - | TRBJ2-5 | - | TRBV2
TGTGCCAGCAGCCCTATCCCGAGGCGGGGCACTGAAGCTTTCTTT | CASSPIPRRGTEAFF | - | TRBJ1-1 | - | TRBV6-5
TGTGCCAGCAGCCAGCTAGCGGGAGGTGGCGAGCAGTACTTC | CASSQLAGGGEQYF | - | TRBJ2-7 | TRBD2 | TRBV7-2
TGTGCCAGCAGCGTTGTTACCGGGACAGGGTCGGCTGAAGCTTTCTTT | CASSVVTGTGSAEAFF | once | TRBJ1-1 | TRBD1 | TRBV9
TGCGCCATAGGGACAGGGACCTACGAGCAGTACTTC | CAIGTGTYEQYF | - | TRBJ2-7 | TRBD1 | TRBV10-2
TGTGTCAGAAGCCACGACAGGGGTAAGGTTATCGGTAAAAATCAGCCCCAGCATTTT | CVRSHDRGKVIGKNQPQHF | - | TRBJ1-5 | - | TRBV7-5
TGTGCCAGCAGTCTAATAACCGGGACAGGTCTGGTGTATGGCTACACCTTC | CASSLITGTGLVYGYTF | once | TRBJ1-2 | TRBD1 | TRBV27
TGCGCCAGCAGCCAAGATCGTGGTCGGGGGGGCCTCAATGAGCAGTTCTTC | CASSQDRGRGGLNEQFF | - | TRBJ2-1 | TRBD2 | TRBV4-1
TGTGCCATCAGTTCCGGACAGGTGGCTACCTACGAGCAGTACTTC | CAISSGQVATYEQYF | - | TRBJ2-7 | TRBD1 | TRBV10-3
TGTGCCAGCAGCCCCCGACTAGCCCGCGAGCAGTACTTC | CASSPRLAREQYF | - | TRBJ2-7 | TRBD2 | TRBV13
TGCGCCAGCGCCAATAACAGGGGGCAAGAGACCCAGTACTTC | CASANNRGQETQYF | - | TRBJ2-5 | TRBD1 | TRBV5-1
TGTGCCAGCAGCGTCGCAGGGACAGGAAACACCATATATTTT | CASSVAGTGNTIYF | - | TRBJ1-3 | - | TRBV9
TGTGCCAGCAGTTACTCGATAAGCCTAAGCACAGATACGCAGTATTTT | CASSYSISLSTDTQYF | - | TRBJ2-3 | - | TRBV6-5
TGTGCCAGCAGCTTAGGTGTGGGACAGGGAATAAGCTCCTACGAGCAGTACTTC | CASSLGVGQGISSYEQYF | - | TRBJ2-7 | TRBD1 | TRBV11-1
TGTGCCAGCATCGCGGACAGGGGCGGCAATCAGCCCCAGCATTTT | CASIADRGGNQPQHF | - | TRBJ1-5 | TRBD1 | TRBV2
TGTGCCAGCAGCTTGGGGCTAGCGGGGGGTAATGAGCAGTTCTTC | CASSLGLAGGNEQFF | - | TRBJ2-1 | TRBD2 | TRBV5-6
TGCGCCAGCAGCCAAGGACTAGCGGGGCCCCGAACTGACAATGAGCAGTTCTTC | CASSQGLAGPRTDNEQFF | - | TRBJ2-1 | TRBD2 | TRBV4-1
TGTGCCAGCAGACAGGGGGGAACCAATGAGCAGTTCTTC | CASRQGGTNEQFF | - | TRBJ2-1 | TRBD1 | TRBV6-1
TGTGCCAGCAGCTCCCGCGGGGAGACCCAGTACTTC | CASSSRGETQYF | - | TRBJ2-5 | - | TRBV11-2
TGTGCCAGCAGTGCGGACAGGGGCCGACAAACAAATAATTCACCCCTCCACTTT | CASSADRGRQTNNSPLHF | - | TRBJ1-6 | TRBD1 | TRBV27
TGCGCCAGCGAGGTGGAACTAGGCACAGATACGCAGTATTTT | CASEVELGTDTQYF | once | TRBJ2-3 | - | TRBV5-1
TGTGCCAGCAGTTTATTGGCGGGGGGCGGGAATACGCAGTATTTT | CASSLLAGGGNTQYF | - | TRBJ2-3 | TRBD2 | TRBV27
TGTGCCAGCAGTTTATCGCCTAGCGGGTACGAGCAGTACTTC | CASSLSPSGYEQYF | - | TRBJ2-7 | TRBD2 | TRBV27
TGTGCCAGCAGCGCAGGCGGGAGTACAGATACGCAGTATTTT | CASSAGGSTDTQYF | - | TRBJ2-3 | TRBD2 | TRBV6-1
TGTGCCAGCAGTTTGGCCCAGCGGGGTACCTACGAGCAGTACTTC | CASSLAQRGTYEQYF | - | TRBJ2-7 | TRBD2 | TRBV27
TGTGCCAGCAGCTTAGGCTACGGAGACAATGAGCAGTTCTTC | CASSLGYGDNEQFF | - | TRBJ2-1 | - | TRBV13
TGTGCCAGCATCTCGGGGGTTGAGCAGTACTTC | CASISGVEQYF | - | TRBJ2-5 | - | TRBV2
TGTGCCAGCAGCCGCCTCGGACAGGGTAAGAGGCAAGAGACCCAGTACTTC | CASSRLGQGKRQETQYF | - | TRBJ2-5 | TRBD1 | TRBV27
TGTGCCAGCAGTCGACAGGGTGAAAAACTGTTTTTT | CASSRQGEKLFF | - | TRBJ1-4 | TRBD1 | TRBV6-5
TGCAGTGCTCCACGGACAGGGAAAGCTTTCTTT | CSAPRTGKAFF | - | TRBJ1-1 | TRBD1 | TRBV20-1
TGTGCCTGGAGTGTACTAGTAGGGTTGGCAGATACGCAGTATTTT | CAWSVLVGLADTQYF | - | TRBJ2-3 | - | TRBV30
TGTGCCTGGAGTGTGGGCCCCGCCGGGGAGCTGTTTTTT | CAWSVGPAGELFF | - | TRBJ2-2 | - | TRBV30
TGTGCCAGCAGCCACACCTCTGGAAACACCATATATTTT | CASSHTSGNTIYF | few | TRBJ1-3 | - | TRBV5-5